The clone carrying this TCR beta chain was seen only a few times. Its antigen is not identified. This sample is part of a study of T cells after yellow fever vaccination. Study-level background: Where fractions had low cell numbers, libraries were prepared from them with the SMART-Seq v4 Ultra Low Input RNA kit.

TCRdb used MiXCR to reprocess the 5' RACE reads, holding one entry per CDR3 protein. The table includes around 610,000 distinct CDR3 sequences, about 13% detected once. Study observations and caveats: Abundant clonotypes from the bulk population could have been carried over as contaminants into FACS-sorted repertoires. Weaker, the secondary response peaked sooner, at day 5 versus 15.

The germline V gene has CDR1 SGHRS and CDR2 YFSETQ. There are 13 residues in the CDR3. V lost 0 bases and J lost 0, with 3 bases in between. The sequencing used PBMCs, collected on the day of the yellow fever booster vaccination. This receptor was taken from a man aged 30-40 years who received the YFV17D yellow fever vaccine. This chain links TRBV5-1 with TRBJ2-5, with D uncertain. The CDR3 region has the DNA TGCGCCAGCAGCTTGGCGGACCAAGAGACCCAGTACTTC. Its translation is CASSLADQETQYF.